Each of the 17 T cell receptor beta chains below was sequenced from the same sample in a study of OX40 agonist ivuxolimab in advanced cancers. Measured with immunoSEQ multiplex PCR; TCRdb has only the in-frame clones, and not every one. The profile shows roughly 100,000 clones, roughly nine tenths of them singletons. Sequencing was performed on CD4+ or CD8+ T cells sorted from blood, taken in a trial of the OX40 agonist ivuxolimab. The receptors shown here come from an adult with an advanced solid tumor such as melanoma, head and neck, liver or kidney cancer.

This chain uses TRBV4-2 with TRBJ1-2; no clear D. Germline V gene sequence: CDR1 LGHNA, CDR2 YNFKEQ. V lost 0 bases to trimming and J lost 1 base, with 9 bases between them. The CDR3 contains 15 residues. The CDR3 protein is CASSQDSQFNYGYTF. The CDR3 nucleotides read TGTGCCAGCAGCCAAGATTCGCAGTTTAACTATGGCTACACCTTC.

The rearrangement joins TRBV10-3 to TRBJ1-1, with D tentatively TRBD1 (6 bases). Trimming took 7 bases from V and 1 from J, leaving 10 bases between them. This CDR3 contains 13 residues. Germline V gene sequence: CDR1 ENHRY, CDR2 SYGVKD. CDR3 in amino acids: CAIKAGANTEAFF. The CDR3 DNA sequence: TGTGCCATCAAAGCAGGGGCGAACACTGAAGCTTTCTTT.

This clone was observed once. V gene TRBV5-1 combines with J gene TRBJ1-5; D gene ambiguous. The germline V gene encodes CDR1 SGHRS and CDR2 YFSETQ. V shed 5 bases and J shed 0 bases, with 12 bases lying between them. This CDR3 is built from 15 residues. The CDR3 coding sequence is TGCGCCAGCAGTTCTGACGGTGATAGCAATCAGCCCCAGCATTTT. Its protein product is CASSSDGDSNQPQHF.

The chain recombines TRBV6-6 with TRBJ2-5; D not resolved. Germline V CDR1 and CDR2: MNHNY, SVGAGI (reference sequence). V was pared by 6 bases and J by 5 bases, with 19 bases between. There are 15 residues in the CDR3. The CDR3 DNA follows: TGTGCCAGCAGCGACACTAAGAGGATAGGGGAGACCCAGTACTTC. Translating it yields CASSDTKRIGETQYF.

The chain couples TRBV11-2 to TRBJ1-3; no definite D call. CDR1 is SGHAT, CDR2 FQNNGV, per germline. The length of the CDR3 is 17 residues. V lost 0 bases and J 4 bases, leaving 16 bases between the germline ends. DNA of the CDR3: TGTGCCAGCAGCTTAGATTTTCTTGGCCCTTCGGGAAACACCATATATTTT. It codes for CASSLDFLGPSGNTIYF.

This clone showed up just once. The chain is built from TRBV4-3 and TRBJ2-4, with unresolved D. Trimming took off 0 bases at V and 14 bases at J, with 17 bases between the two ends. The CDR3 is 14 amino acids. CDR1 is LGHNA and CDR2 is YSLEER in the germline V gene. CDR3 amino acids: CASSQDLGSSTKYF. The CDR3 coding sequence is TGCGCCAGCAGCCAAGATCTAGGGTCATCCACCAAGTACTTC.

This chain uses TRBV11-3 with TRBJ2-5; D is uncertain. CDR1 SGHNT and CDR2 YENEEA come from the germline V gene. CDR3 length: 13 residues. V gave up 2 bases and J gave up 0 bases, with 4 bases separating them. The CDR3 here is CASSLSHQETQYF. Written as DNA, the CDR3 is TGTGCCAGCAGCTTATCACACCAAGAGACCCAGTACTTC.

V gene TRBV30 combines with J gene TRBJ1-2; TRBD1 matches at 10 bases. The V and J ends lost 3 bases and 7 bases, in that order; junction bases with no gene match: 8. Per germline, CDR1 GTSNPN and CDR2 SVGIG (reference sequence). The CDR3 consists of 14 residues. The CDR3: CAWRPAGTGVGYTF. CDR3 bases: TGTGCCTGGAGGCCGGCCGGGACAGGGGTTGGCTACACCTTC.

The chain is built from TRBV7-9 and TRBJ2-3; D unclear. The CDR3 is 13 amino acids. V was clipped by 5 bases and J by 0 bases, with 6 bases between them. Germline V gene sequence: CDR1 SEHNR, CDR2 FQNEAQ (reference sequence). The chain's CDR3 is CASSPPSTDTQYF. The CDR3, as DNA: TGTGCCAGCAGCCCCCCCAGCACAGATACGCAGTATTTT.

The chain links TRBV11-3 to TRBJ2-1; 7 bases line up with TRBD2. Germline assignment: CDR1 SGHNT and CDR2 YENEEA. The CDR3 sequence is 15 residues long. The V gene end was trimmed by 0 bases and the J gene end by 7 bases; junction bases not matched to a gene: 6. The CDR3 protein is CASSLEGGDANEQFF. The CDR3 bases are TGTGCCAGCAGCTTAGAGGGGGGGGATGCGAATGAGCAGTTCTTC.

The V and J genes are TRBV10-2 and TRBJ1-4, with TRBD1 matching 8 bases. Germline values: CDR1 WSHSY, CDR2 SAAADI. CDR3 size: 14 residues. The trim removed 4 bases at V and 8 bases at J, leaving 6 bases unmatched. The CDR3 here is CASSVGRTGEKLFF. CDR3 bases: TGCGCCAGCAGTGTGGGCAGGACAGGGGAAAAACTGTTTTTT.

The chain employs TRBV6-5 and TRBJ1-6; D not resolved. Deletions cut 7 bases from V and 0 bases from J, with 10 bases between. The CDR3 has 15 residues. The germline CDR1 and CDR2 sequences are MNHEY and SVGAGI. CDR3 region: CASKGRDSYNSPLHF. DNA of the CDR3: TGTGCCAGCAAAGGACGGGACTCCTATAATTCACCCCTCCACTTT.

The rearrangement links TRBV18 to TRBJ2-1; perhaps TRBD2 as D (5 bases). Trimming removed 3 bases from V and 8 bases from J, with 11 bases in between. The germline CDR1 and CDR2 sequences are KGHSH and LQKENI. This CDR3 contains 13 residues. As DNA, the CDR3 is TGTGCCAGCTCACCGAAGAGTAGCGATGAGCAGTTCTTC. Amino acids: CASSPKSSDEQFF.

This chain joins TRBV6-4 and TRBJ2-3, with D perhaps matching TRBD1 (6 bases). The germline gives CDR1 MRHNA, CDR2 SNTAGT. This CDR3 region has 14 residues. Trimming took 5 bases from V and 0 from J, leaving 9 bases between them. The CDR3 coding sequence is TGTGCCAGCAGTTGGACAGCCAGCACAGATACGCAGTATTTT. Its protein is CASSWTASTDTQYF.

V gene TRBV10-3 combines with J gene TRBJ2-2; D may be TRBD2 (6 bases). Germline assignment: CDR1 ENHRY and CDR2 SYGVKD. There are 16 residues in the CDR3. V dropped 3 bases and J dropped 0 bases, with 11 bases sitting between them. The CDR3 sequence is CAISERGNANTGELFF. The CDR3 DNA reads as TGTGCCATCAGTGAACGGGGGAACGCGAACACCGGGGAGCTGTTTTTT.

This chain uses TRBV18 with TRBJ2-2; D not certain. V lost 3 bases to trimming and J lost 6 bases, with 8 bases between them. From germline, CDR1 is KGHSH and CDR2 LQKENI. This CDR3 region has 13 residues. This CDR3 reads CASSPKEAGELFF. Here the CDR3 DNA reads TGTGCCAGCTCACCGAAAGAGGCCGGGGAGCTGTTTTTT. The whole variable domain, filled in from reference TRBV18 and TRBJ2-2, reads NAGVMQNPRHLVRRRGQEARLRCSPMKGHSHVYWYRQLPEEGLKFMVYLQKENIIDESGMPKERFSAEFPKEGPSILRIQQVVRGDSAAYFCASSPKEAGELFFGEGSRLTVL.

This chain links TRBV5-4 with TRBJ1-2; the D gene is possibly TRBD1 (6 bases). V lost 0 bases and J lost 8, with 11 bases in between. The CDR3 totals 13 residues. Germline CDR1 SGHNT, CDR2 YYREEE (reference sequence). DNA for the CDR3: TGTGCCAGCAGCTTGGACAGGGTGCAAGGCTACACCTTC. It translates to CASSLDRVQGYTF.